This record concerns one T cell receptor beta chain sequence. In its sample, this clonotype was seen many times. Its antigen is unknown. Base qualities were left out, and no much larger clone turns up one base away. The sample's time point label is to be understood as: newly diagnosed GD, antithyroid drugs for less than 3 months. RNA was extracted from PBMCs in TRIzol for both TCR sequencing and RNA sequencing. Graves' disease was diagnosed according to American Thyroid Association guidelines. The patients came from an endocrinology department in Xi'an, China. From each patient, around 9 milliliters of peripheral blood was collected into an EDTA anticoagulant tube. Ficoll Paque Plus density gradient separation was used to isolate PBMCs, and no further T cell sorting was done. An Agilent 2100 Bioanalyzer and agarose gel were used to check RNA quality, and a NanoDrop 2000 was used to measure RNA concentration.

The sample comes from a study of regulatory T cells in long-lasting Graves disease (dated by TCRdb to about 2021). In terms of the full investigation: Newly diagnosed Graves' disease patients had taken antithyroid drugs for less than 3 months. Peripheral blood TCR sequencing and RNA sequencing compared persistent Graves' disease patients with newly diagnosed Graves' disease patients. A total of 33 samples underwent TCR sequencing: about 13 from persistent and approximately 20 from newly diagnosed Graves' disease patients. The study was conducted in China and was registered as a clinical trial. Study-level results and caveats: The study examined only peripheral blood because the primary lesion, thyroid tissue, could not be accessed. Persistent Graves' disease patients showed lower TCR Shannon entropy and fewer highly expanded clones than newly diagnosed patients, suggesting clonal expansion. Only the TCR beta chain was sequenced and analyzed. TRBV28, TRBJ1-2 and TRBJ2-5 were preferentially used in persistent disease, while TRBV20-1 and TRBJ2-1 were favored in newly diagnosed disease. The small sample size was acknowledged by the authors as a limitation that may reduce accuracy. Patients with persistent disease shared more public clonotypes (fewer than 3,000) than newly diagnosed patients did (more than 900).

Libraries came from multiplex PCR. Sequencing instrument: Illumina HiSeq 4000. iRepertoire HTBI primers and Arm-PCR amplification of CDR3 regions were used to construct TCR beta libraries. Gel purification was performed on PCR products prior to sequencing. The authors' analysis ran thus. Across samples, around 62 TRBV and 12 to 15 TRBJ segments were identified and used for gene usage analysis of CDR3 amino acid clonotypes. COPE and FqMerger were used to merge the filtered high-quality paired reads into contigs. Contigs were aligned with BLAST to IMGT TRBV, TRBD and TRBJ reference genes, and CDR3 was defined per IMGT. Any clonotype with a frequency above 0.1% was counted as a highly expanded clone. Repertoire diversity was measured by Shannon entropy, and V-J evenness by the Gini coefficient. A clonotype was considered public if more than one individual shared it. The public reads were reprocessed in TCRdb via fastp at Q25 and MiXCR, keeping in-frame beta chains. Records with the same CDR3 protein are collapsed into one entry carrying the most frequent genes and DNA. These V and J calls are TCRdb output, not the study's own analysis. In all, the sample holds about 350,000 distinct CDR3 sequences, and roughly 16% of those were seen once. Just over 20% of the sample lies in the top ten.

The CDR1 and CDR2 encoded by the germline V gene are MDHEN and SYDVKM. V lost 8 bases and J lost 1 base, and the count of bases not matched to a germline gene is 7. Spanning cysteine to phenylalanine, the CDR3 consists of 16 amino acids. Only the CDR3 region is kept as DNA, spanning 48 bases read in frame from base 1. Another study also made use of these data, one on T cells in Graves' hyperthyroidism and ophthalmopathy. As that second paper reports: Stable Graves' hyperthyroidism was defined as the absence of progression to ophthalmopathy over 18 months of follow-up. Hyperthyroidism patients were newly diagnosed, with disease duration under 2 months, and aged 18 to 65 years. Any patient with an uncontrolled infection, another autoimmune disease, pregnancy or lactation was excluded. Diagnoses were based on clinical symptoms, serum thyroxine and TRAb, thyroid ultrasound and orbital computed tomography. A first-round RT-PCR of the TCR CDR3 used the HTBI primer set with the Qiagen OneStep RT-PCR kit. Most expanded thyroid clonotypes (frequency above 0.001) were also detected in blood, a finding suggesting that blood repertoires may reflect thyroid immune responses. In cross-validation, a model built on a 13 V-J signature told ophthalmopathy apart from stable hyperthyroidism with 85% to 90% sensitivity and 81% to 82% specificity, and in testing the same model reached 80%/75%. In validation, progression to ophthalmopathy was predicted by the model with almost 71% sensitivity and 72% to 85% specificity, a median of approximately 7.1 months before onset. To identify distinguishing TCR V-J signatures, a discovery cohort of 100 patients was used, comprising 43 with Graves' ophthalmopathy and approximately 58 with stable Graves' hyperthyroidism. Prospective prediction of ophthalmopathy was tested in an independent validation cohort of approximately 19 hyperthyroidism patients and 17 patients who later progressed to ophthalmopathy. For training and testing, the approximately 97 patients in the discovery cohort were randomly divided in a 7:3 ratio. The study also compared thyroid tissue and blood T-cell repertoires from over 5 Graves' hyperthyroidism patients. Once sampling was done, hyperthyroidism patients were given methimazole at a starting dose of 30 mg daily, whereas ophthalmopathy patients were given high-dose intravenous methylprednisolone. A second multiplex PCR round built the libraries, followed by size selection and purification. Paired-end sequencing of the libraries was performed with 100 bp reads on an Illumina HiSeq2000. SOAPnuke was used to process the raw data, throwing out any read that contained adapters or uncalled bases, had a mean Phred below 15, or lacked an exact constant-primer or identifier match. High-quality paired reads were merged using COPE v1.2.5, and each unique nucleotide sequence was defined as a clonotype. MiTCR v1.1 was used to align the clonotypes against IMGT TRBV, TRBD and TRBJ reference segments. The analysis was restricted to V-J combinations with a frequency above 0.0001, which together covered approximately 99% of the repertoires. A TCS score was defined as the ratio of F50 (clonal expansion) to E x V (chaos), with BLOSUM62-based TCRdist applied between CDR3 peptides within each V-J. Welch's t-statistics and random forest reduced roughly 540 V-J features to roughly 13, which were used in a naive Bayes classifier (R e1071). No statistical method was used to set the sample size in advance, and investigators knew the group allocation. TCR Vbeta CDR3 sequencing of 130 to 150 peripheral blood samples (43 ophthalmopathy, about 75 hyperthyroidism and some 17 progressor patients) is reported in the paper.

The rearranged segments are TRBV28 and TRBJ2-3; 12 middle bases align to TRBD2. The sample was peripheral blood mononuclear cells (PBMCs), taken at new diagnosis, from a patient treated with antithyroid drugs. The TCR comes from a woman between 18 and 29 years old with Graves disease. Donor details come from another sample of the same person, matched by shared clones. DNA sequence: TGTGCCAGCCAACGGGCTAGCGGGAGGGGCACAGATACGCAGTATTTT. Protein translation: CASQRASGRGTDTQYF.